The T cell receptor beta chain under discussion was sequenced for a study of blood T cell repertoires in COVID-19. Looking at the study overall: Both acute and convalescent COVID-19 samples were obtained from the United States, Italy and Spain. Sources were T cells, B-cell-depleted T cells, or PBMCs; the material itself was cDNA or gDNA.

V was cut by 8 bases and J by 5 bases, with 15 bases left in between. CDR1 is MDHEN, CDR2 SYDVKM, per germline. This CDR3 contains 13 residues. As originally analysed: Reference gene primer amplification gave estimated nucleated cell counts. Assay used: immunoSEQ multiplex PCR; TCRdb lists only in-frame clones, some missing. V, J and clone size are taken as reported in that table, and D and trimming were inferred from the DNA itself. The sample contains about 300,000 clones, about 93% of which appear only once. Seattle cases were enrolled at active infection and followed longitudinally. This TCR was sampled from a woman aged 30 to 39 with COVID-19, enrolled during active disease. Sequenced input: peripheral blood. The rearrangement joins TRBV28 to TRBJ1-1; no clear D gene. CDR3 loop: CASSLGPETEAFF. The CDR3 bases are TGTGCCAGCTCCCTAGGTCCGGAAACTGAAGCTTTCTTT.